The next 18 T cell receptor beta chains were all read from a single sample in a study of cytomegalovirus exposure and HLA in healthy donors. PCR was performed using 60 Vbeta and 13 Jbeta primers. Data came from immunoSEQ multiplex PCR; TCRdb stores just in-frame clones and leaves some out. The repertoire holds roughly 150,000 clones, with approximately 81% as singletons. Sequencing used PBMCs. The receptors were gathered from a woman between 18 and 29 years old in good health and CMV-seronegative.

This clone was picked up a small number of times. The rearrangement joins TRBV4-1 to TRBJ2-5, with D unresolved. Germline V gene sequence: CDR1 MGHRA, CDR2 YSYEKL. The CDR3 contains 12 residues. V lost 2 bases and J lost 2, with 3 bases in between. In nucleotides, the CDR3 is TGCGCCAGCAGCCAACCACAAGAGACCCAGTACTTC. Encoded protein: CASSQPQETQYF.

The CDR3 DNA follows: TGTGCCATCAGTGACAGGTCATACACTGAAGCTTTCTTT. Protein: CAISDRSYTEAFF. This chain links TRBV10-3 with TRBJ1-1; D remains unclear. V lost 3 bases to trimming and J lost 3 bases, with 8 bases between them. The CDR3 runs to 13 residues. The V gene's germline CDR1 is ENHRY and CDR2 SYGVKD.

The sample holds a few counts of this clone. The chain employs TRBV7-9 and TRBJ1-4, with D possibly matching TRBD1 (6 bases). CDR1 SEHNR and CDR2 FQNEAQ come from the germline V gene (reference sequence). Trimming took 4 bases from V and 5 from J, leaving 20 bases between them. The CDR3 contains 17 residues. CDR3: CASSSPQWQGINEKLFF. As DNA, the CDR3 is TGTGCCAGCAGCTCCCCTCAGTGGCAGGGGATAAATGAAAAACTGTTTTTT.

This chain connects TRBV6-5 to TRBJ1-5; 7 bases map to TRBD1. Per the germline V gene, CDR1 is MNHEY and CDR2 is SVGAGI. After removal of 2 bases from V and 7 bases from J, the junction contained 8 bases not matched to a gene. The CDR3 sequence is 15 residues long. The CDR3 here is CASSYGGQTGQPQHF. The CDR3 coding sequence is TGTGCCAGCAGTTACGGGGGACAGACGGGACAGCCCCAGCATTTT.

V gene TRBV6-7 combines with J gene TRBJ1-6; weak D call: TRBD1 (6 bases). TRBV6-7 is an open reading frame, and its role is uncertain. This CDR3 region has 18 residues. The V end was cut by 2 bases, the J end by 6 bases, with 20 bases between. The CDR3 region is CASSYRTRGIGRNSPLHF. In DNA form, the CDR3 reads TGTGCCAGCAGTTACCGTACCAGGGGCATCGGGCGTAATTCACCCCTCCACTTT.

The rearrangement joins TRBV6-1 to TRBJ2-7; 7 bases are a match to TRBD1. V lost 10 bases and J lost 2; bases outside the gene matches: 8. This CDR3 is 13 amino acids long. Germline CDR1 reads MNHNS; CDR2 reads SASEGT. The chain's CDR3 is CAITGADAYEQYF. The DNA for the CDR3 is TGTGCCATCACAGGGGCAGACGCCTACGAGCAGTACTTC.

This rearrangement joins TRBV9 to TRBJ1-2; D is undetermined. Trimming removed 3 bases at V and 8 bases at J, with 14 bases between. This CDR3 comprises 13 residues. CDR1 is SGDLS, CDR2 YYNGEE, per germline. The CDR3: CASSAVGISGYTF. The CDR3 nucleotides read TGTGCCAGCAGCGCCGTGGGCATCTCCGGCTACACCTTC.

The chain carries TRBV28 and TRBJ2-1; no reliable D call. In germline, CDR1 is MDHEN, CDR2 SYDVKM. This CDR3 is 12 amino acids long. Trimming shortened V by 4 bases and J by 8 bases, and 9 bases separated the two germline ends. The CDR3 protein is CASSSPGHEQFF. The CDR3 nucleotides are TGTGCCAGCAGTTCTCCAGGCCATGAGCAGTTCTTC.

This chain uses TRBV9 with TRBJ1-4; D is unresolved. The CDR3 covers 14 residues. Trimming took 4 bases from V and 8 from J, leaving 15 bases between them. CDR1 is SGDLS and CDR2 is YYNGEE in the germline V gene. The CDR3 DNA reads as TGTGCCAGCAGCCCGGAGGAGGGAGGGGAAAAACTGTTTTTT. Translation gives CASSPEEGGEKLFF. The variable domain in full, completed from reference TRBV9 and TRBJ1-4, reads DSGVTQTPKHLITATGQRVTLRCSPRSGDLSVYWYQQSLDQGLQFLIQYYNGEERAKGNILERFSAQQFPDLHSELNLSSLELGDSALYFCASSPEEGGEKLFFGSGTQLSVL.

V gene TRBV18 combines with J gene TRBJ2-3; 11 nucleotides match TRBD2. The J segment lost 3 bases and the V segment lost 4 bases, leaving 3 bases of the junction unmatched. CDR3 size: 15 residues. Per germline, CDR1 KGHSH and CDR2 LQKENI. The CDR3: CASSQLAGATDTQYF. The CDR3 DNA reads TGTGCCAGCTCACAACTAGCGGGAGCGACAGATACGCAGTATTTT.

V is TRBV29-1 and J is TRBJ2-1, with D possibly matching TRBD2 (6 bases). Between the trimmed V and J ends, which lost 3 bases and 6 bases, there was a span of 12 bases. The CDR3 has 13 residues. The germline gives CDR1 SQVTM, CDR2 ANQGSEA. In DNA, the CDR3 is TGCAGCGTTGATTTAGGACTAACCAATGAGCAGTTCTTC. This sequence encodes CSVDLGLTNEQFF.

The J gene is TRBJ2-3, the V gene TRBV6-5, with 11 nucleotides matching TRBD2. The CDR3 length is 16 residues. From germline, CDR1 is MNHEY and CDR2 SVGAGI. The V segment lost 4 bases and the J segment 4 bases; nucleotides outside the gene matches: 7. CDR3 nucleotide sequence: TGTGCCAGCAGTTCCGTAGCGGGGGGGCCCCCAGATACGCAGTATTTT. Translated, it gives CASSSVAGGPPDTQYF.

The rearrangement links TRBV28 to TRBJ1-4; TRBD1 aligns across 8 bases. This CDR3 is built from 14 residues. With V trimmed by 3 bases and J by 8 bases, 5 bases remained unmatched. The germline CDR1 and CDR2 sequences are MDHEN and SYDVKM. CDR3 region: CASSFQDRAEKLFF. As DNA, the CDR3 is TGTGCCAGCAGTTTCCAGGACAGGGCCGAAAAACTGTTTTTT.

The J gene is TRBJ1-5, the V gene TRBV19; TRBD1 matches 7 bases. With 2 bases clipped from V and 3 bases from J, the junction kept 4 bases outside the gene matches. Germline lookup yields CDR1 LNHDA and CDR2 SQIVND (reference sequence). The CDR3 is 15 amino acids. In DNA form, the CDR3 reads TGTGCCAGTAGTATATGGACAGGTCCCAATCAGCCCCAGCATTTT. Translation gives CASSIWTGPNQPQHF.

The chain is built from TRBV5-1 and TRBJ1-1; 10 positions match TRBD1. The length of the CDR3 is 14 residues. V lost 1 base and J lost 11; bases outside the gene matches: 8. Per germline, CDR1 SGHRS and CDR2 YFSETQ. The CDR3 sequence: CASSLTGTGVWAFF. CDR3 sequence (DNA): TGCGCCAGCAGCTTGACCGGGACAGGGGTGTGGGCTTTCTTT.

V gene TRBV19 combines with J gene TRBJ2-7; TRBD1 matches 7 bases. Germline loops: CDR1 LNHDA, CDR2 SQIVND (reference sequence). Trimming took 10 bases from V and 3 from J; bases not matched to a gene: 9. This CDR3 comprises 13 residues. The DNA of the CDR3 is TGTGCCACCCTAGGGGACAGAGACTACGAGCAGTACTTC. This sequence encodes CATLGDRDYEQYF.

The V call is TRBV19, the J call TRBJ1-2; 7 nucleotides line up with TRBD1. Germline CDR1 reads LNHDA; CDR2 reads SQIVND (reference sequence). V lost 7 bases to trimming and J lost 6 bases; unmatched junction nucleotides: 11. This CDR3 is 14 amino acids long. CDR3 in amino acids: CASTRQTGVHGYTF. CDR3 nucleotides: TGTGCCAGTACCCGCCAAACAGGGGTCCATGGCTACACCTTC. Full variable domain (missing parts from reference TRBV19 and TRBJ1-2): DGGITQSPKYLFRKEGQNVTLSCEQNLNHDAMYWYRQDPGQGLRLIYYSQIVNDFQKGDIAEGYSVSREKKESFPLTVTSAQKNPTAFYLCASTRQTGVHGYTFGSGTRLTVV.

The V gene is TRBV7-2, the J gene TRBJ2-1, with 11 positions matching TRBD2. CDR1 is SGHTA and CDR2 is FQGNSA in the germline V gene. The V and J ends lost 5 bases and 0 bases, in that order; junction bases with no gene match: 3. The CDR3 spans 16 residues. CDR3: CASSRTSGYSYNEQFF. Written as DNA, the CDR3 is TGTGCCAGCAGCCGGACTAGCGGGTACTCCTACAATGAGCAGTTCTTC.